Below, 28 T cell receptor beta chains from the same sample are listed, as sequenced in a study of T cells in localized non-small cell lung cancer. Using immunoSEQ multiplex PCR, the repertoire was profiled, and TCRdb retains in-frame clones only, with some absent. The sample carries some 39,000 clones, 86% recorded once. Sequences were derived from peripheral blood mononuclear cells, sampled before any cancer treatment. These receptors originate from a male donor older than 55 with stage II lung adenocarcinoma.

J is TRBJ2-1 and V is TRBV6-4; 11 nucleotides align to TRBD2. The ends lost 5 bases at V and 2 bases at J; junction bases unmatched: 2. The germline V gene encodes CDR1 MRHNA and CDR2 SNTAGT. The CDR3 loop spans 15 amino acids. The CDR3, as DNA: TGTGCCAGCAGTCTGACTAGCGGGGCCTACAATGAGCAGTTCTTC. It codes for CASSLTSGAYNEQFF.

The DNA for the CDR3 is TGTGCCAGCTCCGCCAAAGGGGGAAGACGGAACACTGAAGCTTTCTTT. Amino acids: CASSAKGGRRNTEAFF. The chain recombines TRBV18 with TRBJ1-1, with a weak D call TRBD1 (6 bases). The CDR3 has 16 residues. Trimming stripped 6 bases from V and 1 base from J, with 18 bases between. CDR1 is KGHSH, CDR2 LQKENI, per germline.

The CDR3 is CASSPPGDTQYF. The CDR3 nucleotides read TGCGCCAGCAGCCCGCCCGGAGATACGCAGTATTTT. J is TRBJ2-3 and V is TRBV5-1; no clear D gene. Between the trimmed V and J ends, which lost 4 bases and 5 bases, there was a span of 8 bases. CDR3 length equals 12 residues. Germline V gene lookup returns CDR1 SGHRS and CDR2 YFSETQ.

The rearrangement joins TRBV20-1 to TRBJ2-5; weak D call: TRBD2 (5 bases). The germline V gene encodes CDR1 DFQATT and CDR2 SNEGSKA (reference sequence). The CDR3 spans 11 residues. V lost 8 bases to trimming and J lost 3 bases, with 10 bases between them. The CDR3 region has the DNA TGCAGTCCCCTCGGGGAAGAGACCCAGTACTTC. Translating gives CSPLGEETQYF.

This clone showed up just once. The chain has TRBV4-2 and TRBJ1-2; 12 nucleotides align to TRBD1. The CDR3 is 16 residues long. Germline V gives CDR1 LGHNA, CDR2 YNFKEQ. The J segment lost 3 bases and the V segment lost 4 bases, leaving 6 bases of the junction unmatched. The CDR3, as DNA: TGTGCCAGCAGCCCTGGGACAGGGGGCCGGGACTATGGCTACACCTTC. Amino acid sequence: CASSPGTGGRDYGYTF.

V and J are TRBV19 and TRBJ1-6; D not certain. V dropped 4 bases and J dropped 1 base, with 8 bases sitting between them. The length of the CDR3 is 15 residues. The V gene's germline CDR1 is LNHDA and CDR2 SQIVND (reference sequence). The DNA for the CDR3 is TGTGCCAGTAGTAGTCGGAATTCCTATAATTCACCCCTCCACTTT. It yields the protein CASSSRNSYNSPLHF.

The chain joins TRBV10-3 to TRBJ2-7, with 12 bases that match TRBD2. Per the germline V gene, CDR1 is ENHRY and CDR2 is SYGVKD. V shed 3 bases, J shed 1 base, and the junction held 4 bases outside the gene matches. The CDR3 runs 16 residues. DNA of the CDR3: TGTGCCATCAGTGAATGGACTAGCGGGATTTCCTACGAGCAGTACTTC. This gives the protein CAISEWTSGISYEQYF.

The rearrangement uses TRBV18 and TRBJ2-7; D unresolved. Germline V gives CDR1 KGHSH, CDR2 LQKENI. With 6 bases removed from V and 2 bases from J, the gap between germline ends came to 11 bases. The CDR3 covers 13 residues. This CDR3 reads CASSDRAAYEQYF. As DNA, the CDR3 is TGTGCCAGCTCCGATAGGGCCGCCTACGAGCAGTACTTC. The full variable domain, its missing parts supplied by reference TRBV18 and TRBJ2-7, is NAGVMQNPRHLVRRRGQEARLRCSPMKGHSHVYWYRQLPEEGLKFMVYLQKENIIDESGMPKERFSAEFPKEGPSILRIQQVVRGDSAAYFCASSDRAAYEQYFGPGTRLTVT.

The chain couples TRBV28 to TRBJ2-1; D might be TRBD1 (6 bases). The CDR3 sequence is 13 residues long. V lost 7 bases and J lost 0, with 7 bases in between. In germline, CDR1 is MDHEN, CDR2 SYDVKM. The CDR3 protein is CASKGGSYNEQFF. Written as DNA, the CDR3 is TGTGCCAGCAAAGGGGGCTCCTACAATGAGCAGTTCTTC. The whole variable domain, remainder taken from reference TRBV28 and TRBJ2-1, is DVKVTQSSRYLVKRTGEKVFLECVQDMDHENMFWYRQDPGLGLRLIYFSYDVKMKEKGDIPEGYSVSREKKERFSLILESASTNQTSMYLCASKGGSYNEQFFGPGTRLTVL.

CDR3 sequence reads: CASCQGIGNQPQHF. As DNA, the CDR3 is TGTGCCAGCTGTCAAGGGATCGGCAATCAGCCCCAGCATTTT. The chain recombines TRBV6-1 with TRBJ1-5; no firm D call. The CDR3 has 14 amino acids. CDR1 is MNHNS, CDR2 SASEGT, per germline. Trimming took off 8 bases at V and 2 bases at J, with 13 bases between the two ends.

This chain connects TRBV5-6 to TRBJ1-1, with TRBD1 as a possible D gene (5 bases). The CDR3 is made up of 16 amino acids. Germline CDR1 SGHDT, CDR2 YYEEEE. Trimming took off 2 bases at V and 11 bases at J, with 25 bases between the two ends. CDR3: CASSFSSRGLPTPAFF. CDR3 in DNA: TGTGCCAGCAGCTTTTCCTCACGGGGACTCCCAACCCCTGCTTTCTTT.

The rearrangement uses TRBV30 and TRBJ1-2; D may be TRBD1 (6 bases). The V and J ends lost 4 bases and 4 bases respectively, with 19 bases between them. CDR1 and CDR2 (germline): GTSNPN, SVGIG (reference sequence). CDR3 length: 15 residues. DNA of the CDR3: TGTGCCTGGACATCGGGACATACAATGCTCTATGGCTACACCTTC. Encoded protein: CAWTSGHTMLYGYTF.

There are a few counts of this clone. This chain connects TRBV4-1 to TRBJ1-3, with D maybe TRBD1 (6 bases). V shed 1 base and J shed 2 bases, with 12 bases lying between them. CDR3 length equals 16 residues. In germline, CDR1 is MGHRA, CDR2 YSYEKL. The CDR3 sequence: CASSQGVGTTGNTIYF. The DNA of the CDR3 is TGCGCCAGCAGCCAAGGGGTTGGGACAACTGGAAACACCATATATTTT.

The V gene is TRBV2, the J gene TRBJ2-7; D remains unclear. Per the germline V gene, CDR1 is SNHLY and CDR2 is FYNNEI. The CDR3 is 13 amino acids. Trimming shortened V by 4 bases and J by 10 bases, and 17 bases separated the two germline ends. CDR3 DNA: TGTGCCAGCAGTGTAGGGCCTACGACCCCCCAGTACTTC. Its protein product is CASSVGPTTPQYF.

The chain has TRBV7-4 and TRBJ2-7; TRBD2 agrees at 11 bases. This CDR3 is 15 amino acids long. Germline CDR1 SGHVT, CDR2 SQSDAQ. J lost 2 bases, V lost 3 bases, and 3 bases had no gene match. Here the CDR3 reads CASSFAGLAAYEQYF. CDR3 coding DNA: TGTGCCAGCAGCTTCGCGGGACTAGCGGCCTACGAGCAGTACTTC. Full variable domain (missing parts from reference TRBV7-4 and TRBJ2-7): GAGVSQSPRYKVAKRGRDVALRCDSISGHVTLYWYRQTLGQGSEVLTYSQSDAQRDKSGRPSGRFSAERPERSVSTLKIQRTEQGDSAVYLCASSFAGLAAYEQYFGPGTRLTVT.

This clone appeared once. The V call is TRBV5-6, the J call TRBJ2-5; D gene unclear. The CDR3 runs to 13 residues. The V end lost 0 bases, the J end lost 5 bases, and 8 bases lay between the germline ends. CDR1 SGHDT and CDR2 YYEEEE come from the germline V gene. The CDR3 sequence is CASSLVSEETQYF. The CDR3 DNA reads TGTGCCAGCAGCTTGGTGTCAGAGGAGACCCAGTACTTC.

The sample holds a few counts of this clone. The J gene is TRBJ2-2, the V gene TRBV7-7, with TRBD1 identical over 10 bases. Germline V gene sequence: CDR1 SSHAT, CDR2 FNYEAQ (reference sequence). This CDR3 comprises 16 residues. After removal of 5 bases from V and 1 base from J, the junction contained 4 bases not matched to a gene. This chain's CDR3 is CASSPRTGGNTGELFF. As DNA, the CDR3 is TGTGCCAGCAGCCCCCGGACAGGGGGGAACACCGGGGAGCTGTTTTTT.

This clone was seen only a few times. The chain recombines TRBV20-1 with TRBJ1-2; 8 nucleotides match TRBD1. The CDR3 is made up of 11 amino acids. CDR1 DFQATT and CDR2 SNEGSKA come from the germline V gene (reference sequence). V was clipped by 6 bases and J by 7 bases; unmatched bases: 4. CDR3: CSALTGVGYTF. The CDR3 DNA sequence: TGCAGTGCCTTGACAGGGGTTGGCTACACCTTC.

The genes are TRBV28 and TRBJ2-7; D is uncertain. Germline assignment: CDR1 MDHEN and CDR2 SYDVKM. The CDR3 sequence is 12 residues long. V was pared by 6 bases and J by 5 bases, with 11 bases between. The CDR3 DNA reads as TGTGCCAGCAGCCCACCCACCGACGAGCAGTACTTC. Its translation: CASSPPTDEQYF.

The rearrangement links TRBV6-5 to TRBJ1-2; no clear D gene. CDR1 MNHEY and CDR2 SVGAGI come from the germline V gene. This CDR3 region has 15 residues. V shed 7 bases and J shed 2 bases, with 17 bases lying between them. CDR3 residues: CASIPGPTENYGYTF. CDR3 coding DNA: TGTGCCAGCATCCCTGGGCCTACCGAAAACTATGGCTACACCTTC.

This chain connects TRBV7-2 to TRBJ2-7; 15 bases fit TRBD2. Germline V gene data show CDR1 as SGHTA and CDR2 as FQGNSA. The ends lost 5 bases at V and 12 bases at J; junction bases unmatched: 11. CDR3 size: 15 residues. The CDR3 bases are TGTGCCAGCAGCGCCGGGGGACTAGCGGGAGGTTTTGTGTACTTC. This sequence encodes CASSAGGLAGGFVYF. The variable domain in full, with the rest retrieved from reference TRBV7-2 and TRBJ2-7, is GAGVSQSPSNKVTEKGKDVELRCDPISGHTALYWYRQSLGQGLEFLIYFQGNSAPDKSGLPSDRFSAERTGGSVSTLTIQRTQQEDSAVYLCASSAGGLAGGFVYFGPGTRLTVT.

This clone has just a few counts. CDR3 residues: CASSQEGRVYGYTF. The CDR3 DNA reads TGCGCCAGCAGCCAAGAGGGCAGGGTCTATGGCTACACCTTC. The rearrangement links TRBV4-1 to TRBJ1-2; D perhaps matches TRBD1 (5 bases). Trimming took off 0 bases at V and 4 bases at J, with 9 bases between the two ends. The germline V gene encodes CDR1 MGHRA and CDR2 YSYEKL. CDR3 length equals 14 residues.

CDR3 nucleotides: TGTGCCAGCAGCCAGCAGGGCGATGAGCAGTTCTTC. As protein: CASSQQGDEQFF. The V and J genes are TRBV7-9 and TRBJ2-1, with D possibly being TRBD1 (5 bases). CDR1 and CDR2 (germline): SEHNR, FQNEAQ (reference sequence). The CDR3 sequence is 12 residues long. V was cut by 5 bases and J by 8 bases, with 10 bases left in between. Full variable domain (rest looked up from reference TRBV7-9 and TRBJ2-1): DTGVSQNPRHKITKRGQNVTFRCDPISEHNRLYWYRQTLGQGPEFLTYFQNEAQLEKSRLLSDRFSAERPKGSFSTLEIQRTEQGDSAMYLCASSQQGDEQFFGPGTRLTVL.

The gene calls are TRBV4-1 and TRBJ2-1; 11 bases are a match to TRBD2. Germline lookup yields CDR1 MGHRA and CDR2 YSYEKL. V gave up 0 bases and J gave up 1 base; unmatched junction bases: 11. This CDR3 comprises 20 residues. CDR3 loop: CASSQDGTSGFTSSYNEQFF. In nucleotides, the CDR3 is TGCGCCAGCAGCCAAGATGGGACTAGCGGTTTTACCTCATCCTACAATGAGCAGTTCTTC.

This chain connects TRBV5-8 to TRBJ2-2; 7 bases are shared with TRBD2. This CDR3 is 15 amino acids long. Germline lookup yields CDR1 SGHTS and CDR2 YDEGEE. Trimming took 4 bases from V and 0 from J; bases not matched to a gene: 3. The CDR3 DNA follows: TGTGCCAGCAGCCGGACTAGTACGAACACCGGGGAGCTGTTTTTT. It is translated as CASSRTSTNTGELFF.

This chain links TRBV15 with TRBJ2-5; the D gene is possibly TRBD2 (6 bases). The CDR3 is made up of 16 amino acids. Germline V gives CDR1 LNHNV, CDR2 YYDKDF (reference sequence). With 3 bases removed from V and 6 bases from J, the gap between germline ends came to 20 bases. The CDR3 bases are TGTGCCACCAGCAGGGGGAGCAGGGTGACTAGGCAGACCCAGTACTTC. It is translated as CATSRGSRVTRQTQYF.

The J gene is TRBJ1-4, the V gene TRBV7-9, with TRBD1 as a possible D gene (6 bases). CDR3 length: 16 amino acids. Looked up from germline, CDR1 is SEHNR and CDR2 is FQNEAQ (reference sequence). V lost 0 bases to trimming and J lost 3 bases, with 11 bases between them. CDR3 in DNA: TGTGCCAGCAGCTTAGCGCGAGGGGGATCTAATGAAAAACTGTTTTTT. Protein product: CASSLARGGSNEKLFF.

The chain employs TRBV5-4 and TRBJ1-6, with D possibly being TRBD1 (6 bases). V was trimmed by 2 bases and J by 6 bases, leaving 9 bases between them. The CDR3 loop spans 14 amino acids. In germline, CDR1 is SGHNT, CDR2 YYREEE (reference sequence). CDR3 sequence reads: CASSLQGPNSPLHF. The CDR3 DNA sequence: TGTGCCAGCAGCTTACAGGGCCCTAATTCACCCCTCCACTTT.